Listed here is a single T cell receptor beta chain. The germline V gene has CDR1 SGHDT and CDR2 YYEEEE. The CDR3 is 17 amino acids. V gave up 4 bases and J gave up 2 bases, with 19 bases separating them. Participants came from about two dozen US areas, aged about 18 to 90 years. Symptom resolution, clearance, or two negative PCRs marked the recovered donors of Cohort 3. The sample originates from a study of blood T cell repertoires in COVID-19. Here immunoSEQ multiplex PCR was the method, and the copy in TCRdb shows in-frame clones only, minus some. The data show about 370,000 clones, around 87% seen once.

This sequence was found in a man aged 18 to 29 who had recovered from COVID-19. Sequenced sample: PBMCs or T cells enriched from blood (not recorded which). The V and J genes are TRBV5-6 and TRBJ2-4; possibly TRBD1 for D (6 bases). The CDR3 protein is CASSPPVFRDTKNIQYF. CDR3 sequence (DNA): TGTGCCAGCAGCCCACCCGTCTTCCGGGACACCAAAAACATTCAGTACTTC. Based on the CDR3 plus reference TRBV5-6 and TRBJ2-4, the full variable domain is DAGVTQSPTHLIKTRGQQVTLRCSPKSGHDTVSWYQQALGQGPQFIFQYYEEEERQRGNFPDRFSGHQFPNYSSELNVNALLLGDSALYLCASSPPVFRDTKNIQYFGAGTRLSVL.